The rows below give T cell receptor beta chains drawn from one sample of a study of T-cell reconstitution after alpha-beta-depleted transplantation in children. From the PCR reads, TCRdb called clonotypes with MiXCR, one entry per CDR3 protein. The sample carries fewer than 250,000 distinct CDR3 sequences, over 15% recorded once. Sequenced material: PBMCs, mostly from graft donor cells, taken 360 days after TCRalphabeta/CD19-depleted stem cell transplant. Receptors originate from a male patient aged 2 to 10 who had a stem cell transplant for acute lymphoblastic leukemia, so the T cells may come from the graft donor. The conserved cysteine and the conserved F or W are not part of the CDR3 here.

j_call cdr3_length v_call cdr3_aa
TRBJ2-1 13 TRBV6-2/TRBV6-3 ASSYGGGAYNEQF
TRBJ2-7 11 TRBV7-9 ASSLGISYEQY
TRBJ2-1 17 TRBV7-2 ASSPTRLLVRGGDNEQF
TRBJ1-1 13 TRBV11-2 ASNAGPRRNTEAF
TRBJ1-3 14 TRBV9 ASSPRTEPSGNTIY
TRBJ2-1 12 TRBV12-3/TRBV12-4 ASSLGTGINEQF
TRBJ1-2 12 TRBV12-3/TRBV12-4 ASSLANSYHGYT
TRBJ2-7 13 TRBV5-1 ASSAGGTVTYEQY
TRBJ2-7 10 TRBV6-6 ASSYTGSEQY
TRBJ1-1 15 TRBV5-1 ASSLRLIRQGTTEAF
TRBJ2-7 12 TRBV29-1 SVEIGVGALEQY
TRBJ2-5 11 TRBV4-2 ASSQDQGETQY
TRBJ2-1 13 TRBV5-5 ASSLFPLADNEQF
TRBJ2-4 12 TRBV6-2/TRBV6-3 ASSFRGAKNIQY
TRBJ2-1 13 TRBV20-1 SATPAQGNNDEQF
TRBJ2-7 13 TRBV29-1 SVEVLRDRQDEQY
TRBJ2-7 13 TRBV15 ATSRDPAGSYEQY
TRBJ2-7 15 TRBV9 ASSVRSSGGVSYEQY
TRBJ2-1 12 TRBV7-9 ASSFAGFYNEQF
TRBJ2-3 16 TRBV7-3 ASSSGLAGETSTDTQY
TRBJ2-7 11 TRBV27 ASSLVQGYEQY
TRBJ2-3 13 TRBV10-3 AISVTSTGTDTQY
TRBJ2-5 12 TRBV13 ASSETAAQETQY
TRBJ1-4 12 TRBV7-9 ASSFSQGGEKLF
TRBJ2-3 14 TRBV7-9 ASSSFPQVSTDTQY
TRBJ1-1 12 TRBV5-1 ASSWTTGKTEAF
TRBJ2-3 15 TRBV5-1 ASSFSGTSGSTDTQY
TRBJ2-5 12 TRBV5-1 ASSTGTSKETQY
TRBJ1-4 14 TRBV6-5 ASSYRWPGGSEKLF
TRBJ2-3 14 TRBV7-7 ASSLPAGAPTDTQY
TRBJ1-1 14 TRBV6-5 ASSYSGLGRNTEAF
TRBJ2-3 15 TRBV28 ASSPHPLAGRGDTQY
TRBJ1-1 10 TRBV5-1 ASSTGGTEAF
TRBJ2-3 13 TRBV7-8 ASSLLQASTDTQY
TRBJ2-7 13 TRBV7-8 ASSYDRGIAYEQY
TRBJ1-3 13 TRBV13 ASSLETGAGNTIY
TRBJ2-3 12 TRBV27 ASRRGTSTDTQY
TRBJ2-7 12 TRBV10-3 AISADRGDNEQY
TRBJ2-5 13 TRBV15 ATSRDWWGQETQY
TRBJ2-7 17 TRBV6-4 ASSPYRGITSGGLYEQY
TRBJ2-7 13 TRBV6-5 ASSYSRQGIYEQY
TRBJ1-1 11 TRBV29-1 SVLGEVDTEAF
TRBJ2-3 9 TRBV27 ASSFSGRQY
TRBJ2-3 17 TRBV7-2 ASSLALKGGLGGTDTQY
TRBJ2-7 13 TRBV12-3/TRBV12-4 ASRGTADLSYEQY
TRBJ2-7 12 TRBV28 ASSLDGGTYEQY
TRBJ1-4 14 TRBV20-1 SARLTNRASNEKLF
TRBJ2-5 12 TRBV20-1 SAWASGGEETQY
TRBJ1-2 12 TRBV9 ASSVGGDNYGYT
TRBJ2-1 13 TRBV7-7 ASSAGQGLYNEQF
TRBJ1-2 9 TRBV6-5 ASSPLQGYT
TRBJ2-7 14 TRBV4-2 ASSQDGGQGLYEQY
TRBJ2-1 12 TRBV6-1 ASGRASSYNEQF